This T cell receptor beta chain was obtained from a study of regulatory T cells in long-lasting Graves disease. Building of the TCR beta libraries involved iRepertoire HTBI primers and Arm-PCR of CDR3 regions. TCRdb ran MiXCR on the multiplex PCR reads and lists one entry per CDR3 protein. The sample has a few hundred thousand distinct CDR3 sequences, 23% seen once; the top ten hold 26%. The V end was cut by 6 bases, the J end by 5 bases, with 16 bases between. The CDR3 length is 14 residues. Looked up from germline, CDR1 is MNHNS and CDR2 is SASEGT. Time point of the sample: persistent/refractory GD, antithyroid drugs over 5 years with positive TRAb. Construction of the TCR library relied on RNA isolated from PBMCs.

This TCR was sampled from a female donor with Graves disease. Sequences were derived from peripheral blood mononuclear cells (PBMCs), sampled when the disease was refractory, from a patient treated with antithyroid drugs. The chain has TRBV6-1 and TRBJ1-1; TRBD1 might be the D (5 bases). CDR3 amino acids: CASRPRQGSTEAFF. DNA of the CDR3: TGTGCCAGCAGACCACGTCAGGGAAGTACTGAAGCTTTCTTT.